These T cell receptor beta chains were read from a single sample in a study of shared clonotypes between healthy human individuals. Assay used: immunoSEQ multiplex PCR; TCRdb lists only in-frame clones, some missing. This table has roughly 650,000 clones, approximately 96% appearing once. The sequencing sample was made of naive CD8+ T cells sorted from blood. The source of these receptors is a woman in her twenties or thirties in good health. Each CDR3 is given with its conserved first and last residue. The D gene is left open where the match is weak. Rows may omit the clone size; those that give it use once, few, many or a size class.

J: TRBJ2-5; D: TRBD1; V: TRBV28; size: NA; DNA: TGTGCCAGCAGACAGGGGAGTCAAGAGACCCAGTACTTC; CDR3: CASRQGSQETQYF
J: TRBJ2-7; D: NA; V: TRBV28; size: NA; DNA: TGTGCCAGCAGTCTTAACGGGGTCGCCTACGAGCAGTACTTC; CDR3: CASSLNGVAYEQYF
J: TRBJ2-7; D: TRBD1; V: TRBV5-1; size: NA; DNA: TGCGCCAGCAACCGGGACAGGGCGTCCTACGAGCAGTACTTC; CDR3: CASNRDRASYEQYF
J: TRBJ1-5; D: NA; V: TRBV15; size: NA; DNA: TGTGCCACCAGGGCCAGACCAGATCAGCCCCAGCATTTT; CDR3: CATRARPDQPQHF
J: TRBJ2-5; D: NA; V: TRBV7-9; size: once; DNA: TGTGCCAGCAGAGACGGACAAGTAGTACAAGAGACCCAGTACTTC; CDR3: CASRDGQVVQETQYF
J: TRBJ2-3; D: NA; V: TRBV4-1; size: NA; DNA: TGCGCCAGCAGCCAAGTGGGGCCTAACACAGATACGCAGTATTTT; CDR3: CASSQVGPNTDTQYF
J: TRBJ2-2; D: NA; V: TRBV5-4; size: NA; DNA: TGTGCCAGCAGCTTACCGGGAATGCAGAACACCGGGGAGCTGTTTTTT; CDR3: CASSLPGMQNTGELFF
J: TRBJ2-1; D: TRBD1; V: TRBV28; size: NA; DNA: TGTGCCAGCAGTTTAGGGACAGGGCTCGATGAGCAGTTCTTC; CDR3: CASSLGTGLDEQFF
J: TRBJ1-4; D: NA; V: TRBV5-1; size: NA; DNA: TGCGCCAGCAGCTCGGGGGGGACTAATGAAAAACTGTTTTTT; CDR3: CASSSGGTNEKLFF
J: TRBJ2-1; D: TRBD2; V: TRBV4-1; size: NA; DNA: TGCGCCAGCAGCCAAGATCTAGCGGGAAGGGCAAATGAGCAGTTCTTC; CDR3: CASSQDLAGRANEQFF
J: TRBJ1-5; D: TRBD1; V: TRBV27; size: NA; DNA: TGTGCCAGCAGTCCGGGGACAGCTGGAAATCAGCCCCAGCATTTT; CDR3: CASSPGTAGNQPQHF
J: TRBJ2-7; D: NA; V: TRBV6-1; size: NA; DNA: TGTGCCAGCAGTGAATGGGGGGCAGAGTACGAGCAGTACTTC; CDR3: CASSEWGAEYEQYF
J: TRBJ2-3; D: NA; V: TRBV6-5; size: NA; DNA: TGTGCCAGCAGTTACGGAGCAGGCACAGATACGCAGTATTTT; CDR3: CASSYGAGTDTQYF
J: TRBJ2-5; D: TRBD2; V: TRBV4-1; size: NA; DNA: TGCGCCAGCAGCTATAGACTAGCGGGAGACCAAGAGACCCAGTACTTC; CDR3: CASSYRLAGDQETQYF
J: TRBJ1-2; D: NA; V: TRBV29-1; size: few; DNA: TGCAGCGCCGAACCGGACGGACATGGCTACACCTTC; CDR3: CSAEPDGHGYTF
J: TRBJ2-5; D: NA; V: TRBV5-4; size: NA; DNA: TGTGCCAGCAGCACAAGCGGACAAGAGACCCAGTACTTC; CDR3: CASSTSGQETQYF
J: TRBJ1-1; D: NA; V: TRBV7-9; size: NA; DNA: TGTGCCAGCAGCTTAGGGCCTACTGAAGCTTTCTTT; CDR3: CASSLGPTEAFF
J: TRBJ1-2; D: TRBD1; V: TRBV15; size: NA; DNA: TGTGCCACCACCGCCGGGACAGGGGTTTCGTATGGCTACACCTTC; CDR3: CATTAGTGVSYGYTF
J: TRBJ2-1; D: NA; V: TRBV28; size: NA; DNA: TGTGCCAGCAGTTTATTGAGGGGATATGGGTCCTACAATGAGCAGTTCTTC; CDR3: CASSLLRGYGSYNEQFF
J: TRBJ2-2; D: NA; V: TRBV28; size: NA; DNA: TGTGCCAGCACCTGGCGAGCGGGCAGGGGACACACCGGGGAGCTGTTTTTT; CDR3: CASTWRAGRGHTGELFF
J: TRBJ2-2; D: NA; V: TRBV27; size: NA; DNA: TGTGCCAGCAGTTGGGCCCCCACCGGGGAGCTGTTTTTT; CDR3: CASSWAPTGELFF
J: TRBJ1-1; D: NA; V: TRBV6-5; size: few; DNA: TGTGCCAGCAGCCTGGGGGAAACGAACACTGAAGCTTTCTTT; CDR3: CASSLGETNTEAFF
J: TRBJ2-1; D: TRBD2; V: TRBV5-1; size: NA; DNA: TGCGCCAGCAGGCCGACTAGCGGGAGGACTTTTAGGGGCAATGAGCAGTTCTTC; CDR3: CASRPTSGRTFRGNEQFF
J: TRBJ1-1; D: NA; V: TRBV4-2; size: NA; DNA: TGTGCCAGCAGCCAACCACTTCTGAACACTGAAGCTTTCTTT; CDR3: CASSQPLLNTEAFF
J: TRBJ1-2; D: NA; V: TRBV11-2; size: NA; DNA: TGTGCCAGCAGCTTAGGTAAACAGGGAGTAGACTATGGCTACACCTTC; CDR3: CASSLGKQGVDYGYTF
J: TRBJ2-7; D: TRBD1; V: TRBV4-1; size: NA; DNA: TGCGCCAGCAGCCACCGGGACAGGGGATACGAGCAGTACTTC; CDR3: CASSHRDRGYEQYF
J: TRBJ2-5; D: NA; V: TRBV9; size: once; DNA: TGTGCCAGCAGCGGGACGGAAGGGGGACATTGGGAGACCCAGTACTTC; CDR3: CASSGTEGGHWETQYF
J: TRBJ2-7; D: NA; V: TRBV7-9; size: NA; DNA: TGTGCCAGCAGCTCAATGACGGTTTCCTACGAGCAGTACTTC; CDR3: CASSSMTVSYEQYF
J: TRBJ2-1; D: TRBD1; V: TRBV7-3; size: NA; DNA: TGTGCCAGCAGCTCCGGGACAGGGGCTCTCTATGAGCAGTTCTTC; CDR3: CASSSGTGALYEQFF